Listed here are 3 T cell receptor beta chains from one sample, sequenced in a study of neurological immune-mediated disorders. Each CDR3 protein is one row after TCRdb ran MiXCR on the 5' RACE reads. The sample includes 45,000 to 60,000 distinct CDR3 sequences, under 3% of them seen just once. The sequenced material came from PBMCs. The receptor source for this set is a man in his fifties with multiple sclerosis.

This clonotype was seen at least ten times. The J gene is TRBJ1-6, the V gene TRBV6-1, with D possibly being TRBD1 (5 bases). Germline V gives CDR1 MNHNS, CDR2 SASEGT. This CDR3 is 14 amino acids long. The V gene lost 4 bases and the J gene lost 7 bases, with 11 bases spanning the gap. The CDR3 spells CASSGTGGNSPLHF. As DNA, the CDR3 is TGTGCCAGCAGTGGAACAGGTGGCAATTCACCCCTCCACTTT.

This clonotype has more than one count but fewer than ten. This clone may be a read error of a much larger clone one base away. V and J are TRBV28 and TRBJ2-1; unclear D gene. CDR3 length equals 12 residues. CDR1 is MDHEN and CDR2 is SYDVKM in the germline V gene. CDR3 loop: CDSSAYVTEQFF. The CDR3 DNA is TGTGACAGCAGTGCCTATGTTACTGAGCAGTTCTTC.

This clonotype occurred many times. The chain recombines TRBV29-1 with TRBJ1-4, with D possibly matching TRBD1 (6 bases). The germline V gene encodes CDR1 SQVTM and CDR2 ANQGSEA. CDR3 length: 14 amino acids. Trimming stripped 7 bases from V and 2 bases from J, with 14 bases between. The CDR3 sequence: CSALLGGTNEKLFF. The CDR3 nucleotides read TGCAGCGCGCTACTGGGGGGCACTAATGAAAAACTGTTTTTT.